The subject of this entry is one TCR beta chain. The sample comes from a study of CD8 T cells in Susac syndrome. CDR1 and CDR2 from the germline V gene are SGHTA and FQGNSA. This CDR3 has 14 amino acids. V lost 4 bases, J lost 8 bases, and 6 bases stayed unmatched. Patients with stable or active relapsing-remitting disease, all of them treatment-naive, made up the multiple sclerosis controls. Negative isolation was applied to CD8+ and CD4+ T cells, and FACS enrichment was applied to TEMRA cells. With random hexamers, reverse transcription was performed on 0.5 to 1 ug of RNA. The authors amplified TCR beta CDR3 across 54 Vbeta and 13 Jbeta using immunoSEQ multiplex PCR. One entry per CDR3 protein, called by TCRdb with MiXCR from the immunoSEQ multiplex PCR reads. The sample lists fewer than 350,000 distinct CDR3 sequences; approximately 90% were seen once.

The source of this sequence is a human donor with multiple sclerosis. This chain uses TRBV7-2 with TRBJ2-1, with TRBD1 matching 9 bases. The specimen was CD4+ T cells from PBMCs. This chain's CDR3 is CASSSGTGWDEQFF. For the CDR3, the DNA is TGTGCCAGCAGCTCCGGGACAGGGTGGGATGAGCAGTTCTTC.